These 15 T cell receptor beta chains originate from one sample sequenced in a study of cytomegalovirus exposure and HLA in healthy donors. Here immunoSEQ multiplex PCR was the method, and the copy in TCRdb shows in-frame clones only, minus some. Of roughly 120,000 clones in the sample, 88% were seen once. The sequencing input was PBMCs. These receptor sequences come from a man between 18 and 29 years old in good health and CMV-seronegative.

The J gene is TRBJ2-3, the V gene TRBV9; 12 bases agree with TRBD2. The CDR3 runs 19 residues. Trimming at V came to 6 bases and at J to 3 bases, leaving 17 bases not matched to a gene. Looked up from germline, CDR1 is SGDLS and CDR2 is YYNGEE. Here the CDR3 DNA reads TGTGCCAGCATAATTCGGACTAGCGGGACCCGTCTGGGGACAGATACGCAGTATTTT. It is translated as CASIIRTSGTRLGTDTQYF.

The gene calls are TRBV5-1 and TRBJ1-3; TRBD1 matches 8 bases. V gave up 4 bases and J gave up 0 bases; unmatched junction bases: 6. This CDR3 has 16 residues. CDR1 is SGHRS and CDR2 is YFSETQ in the germline V gene. CDR3 nucleotide sequence: TGCGCCAGCAGCCCAGGGGGCCATAGCTCTGGAAACACCATATATTTT. Translation gives CASSPGGHSSGNTIYF.

The CDR3 sequence is CASRFLTPSNQPQHF. CDR3 in DNA: TGTGCCAGCAGATTCCTGACACCTAGCAATCAGCCCCAGCATTTT. V is TRBV28 and J is TRBJ1-5; D uncertain. The germline V gene encodes CDR1 MDHEN and CDR2 SYDVKM. This CDR3 comprises 15 residues. V lost 6 bases and J 0 bases, leaving 12 bases between the germline ends.

V is TRBV29-1 and J is TRBJ2-5; 10 bases are a match to TRBD2. Per the germline V gene, CDR1 is SQVTM and CDR2 is ANQGSEA. The CDR3 spans 12 residues. The V segment lost 4 bases and the J segment 4 bases; nucleotides outside the gene matches: 0. The CDR3 here is CSVGLAGETQYF. DNA of the CDR3: TGCAGCGTTGGACTAGCGGGAGAGACCCAGTACTTC. Filled out from reference TRBV29-1 and TRBJ2-5, the complete variable domain reads SAVISQKPSRDICQRGTSLTIQCQVDSQVTMMFWYRQQPGQSLTLIATANQGSEATYESGFVIDKFPISRPNLTFSTLTVSNMSPEDSSIYLCSVGLAGETQYFGPGTRLLVL.

V usage is TRBV9 and J usage is TRBJ2-1, with 13 bases lining up with TRBD2. The CDR3 runs 18 residues. Germline V gene lookup returns CDR1 SGDLS and CDR2 YYNGEE. V gave up 4 bases and J gave up 0 bases; unmatched junction bases: 7. For the CDR3, the DNA is TGTGCCAGCAGCCCGGGACTAGCGGGGCTGAGCTCCTACAATGAGCAGTTCTTC. This translates into CASSPGLAGLSSYNEQFF. Based on the CDR3 plus reference TRBV9 and TRBJ2-1, the full variable domain is DSGVTQTPKHLITATGQRVTLRCSPRSGDLSVYWYQQSLDQGLQFLIQYYNGEERAKGNILERFSAQQFPDLHSELNLSSLELGDSALYFCASSPGLAGLSSYNEQFFGPGTRLTVL.

J is TRBJ2-1 and V is TRBV5-6; 10 bases line up with TRBD2. CDR3 length: 16 residues. Trimming took 4 bases from V and 4 from J; bases not matched to a gene: 8. The germline gives CDR1 SGHDT, CDR2 YYEEEE. The CDR3 region is CASSPTGTSEYNEQFF. CDR3 coding DNA: TGTGCCAGCAGCCCAACCGGGACTAGCGAATACAATGAGCAGTTCTTC.

This sequence joins TRBV9 and TRBJ2-5; the match to TRBD2 covers 12 bases. V dropped 0 bases and J dropped 2; count of bases not matched to a gene: 2. The CDR3 has 16 residues. Germline CDR1 reads SGDLS; CDR2 reads YYNGEE. CDR3 sequence reads: CASSVAGLAGQETQYF. In DNA form, the CDR3 reads TGTGCCAGCAGCGTAGCAGGACTAGCGGGGCAAGAGACCCAGTACTTC.

The J gene is TRBJ2-2, the V gene TRBV7-9; no definite D call. Looked up from germline, CDR1 is SEHNR and CDR2 is FQNEAQ (reference sequence). The CDR3 totals 13 residues. The V end lost 5 bases, the J end lost 7 bases, and 11 bases lay between the germline ends. In DNA form, the CDR3 reads TGTGCCAGCAGCCCTGACTCTGGCGGGGAGCTGTTTTTT. Translation gives CASSPDSGGELFF.

V is TRBV28 and J is TRBJ1-4, with D hard to call. Per the germline V gene, CDR1 is MDHEN and CDR2 is SYDVKM. The CDR3 length is 12 residues. Trimming removed 5 bases from V and 2 bases from J, with 3 bases in between. The CDR3 loop reads CASSPTNEKLFF. The CDR3 DNA sequence: TGTGCCAGCAGTCCGACTAATGAAAAACTGTTTTTT.

The gene calls are TRBV30 and TRBJ1-4; D unclear. The CDR3 runs 16 residues. CDR1 is GTSNPN and CDR2 is SVGIG in the germline V gene (reference sequence). V lost 4 bases, J lost 0 bases, and 15 bases lay in between. CDR3 region: CAWTGGSRATNEKLFF. The DNA of the CDR3 is TGTGCCTGGACTGGAGGGAGTCGGGCAACTAATGAAAAACTGTTTTTT.

V is TRBV10-2 and J is TRBJ2-7; 8 bases map to TRBD1. V shed 3 bases and J 6 bases; nucleotides not matched to a gene: 7. The germline CDR1 and CDR2 sequences are WSHSY and SAAADI. The CDR3 contains 14 residues. This CDR3 reads CASSDRDRTAEQYF. The CDR3 DNA reads TGCGCCAGCAGTGACCGGGACAGGACGGCCGAGCAGTACTTC.

CDR3 in amino acids: CASSRESGTGELFF. In nucleotides, the CDR3 is TGTGCCAGCTCTCGAGAATCGGGCACCGGGGAGCTGTTTTTT. The chain joins TRBV6-4 to TRBJ2-2; D uncertain. The CDR3 covers 14 residues. In germline, CDR1 is MRHNA, CDR2 SNTAGT. V dropped 8 bases and J dropped 4 bases, with 14 bases sitting between them.

V gene TRBV11-2 combines with J gene TRBJ1-2; the D gene is possibly TRBD1 (5 bases). Trimming stripped 5 bases from V and 7 bases from J, with 20 bases between. This CDR3 region has 15 residues. CDR1 and CDR2 (germline): SGHAT, FQNNGV. CDR3 sequence reads: CASSNNRGTASGYTF. The CDR3 DNA reads as TGTGCCAGCAGCAACAATCGGGGGACGGCGAGTGGCTACACCTTC.

The chain recombines TRBV28 with TRBJ1-2; 9 bases line up with TRBD1. The germline V gene has CDR1 MDHEN and CDR2 SYDVKM. The CDR3 is 15 residues long. V dropped 3 bases and J dropped 4; count of bases not matched to a gene: 6. The CDR3 loop is CASSFAGQGVYGYTF. DNA for the CDR3: TGTGCCAGCAGTTTTGCGGGACAGGGTGTCTATGGCTACACCTTC.

J is TRBJ2-7 and V is TRBV29-1; 8 nucleotides match TRBD1. Trimming cost V 2 bases and J 0 bases; bases outside gene matches: 9. In germline, CDR1 is SQVTM, CDR2 ANQGSEA. This CDR3 region has 16 residues. The CDR3 reads CSVETDGQGHSYEQYF. The CDR3 DNA follows: TGCAGCGTTGAAACTGATGGACAGGGCCACTCCTACGAGCAGTACTTC.